Included here is one TCR beta chain sequence, with context. Its antigen is unidentified. The data derive from a study of OX40 agonist ivuxolimab in advanced cancers. The germline V and J ends were trimmed by 4 bases and 8 bases, with 17 bases remaining between them. CDR3 length: 14 amino acids. The V gene's germline CDR1 is MNHNS and CDR2 SASEGT. The protocol was immunoSEQ multiplex PCR, while the TCRdb copy is restricted to in-frame clones and leaves out a portion. The sample has under 100,000 clones, roughly 85% seen once; the top ten hold more than 2%. Findings and limits, study-wide: On average, CD8+ T cells showed a greater number of expanded clones than CD4+.

The source of this sequence is an adult with an advanced solid tumor such as melanoma, head and neck, liver or kidney cancer. This rearrangement joins TRBV6-1 to TRBJ1-2; TRBD1 might be the D (5 bases). Sample: CD4+ or CD8+ T cells sorted from blood, taken in a trial of the OX40 agonist ivuxolimab. DNA for the CDR3: TGTGCCAGCAGTGCGAGCCCGGGGCACGGAGGCTACACCTTC. It codes for CASSASPGHGGYTF.